These 27 T cell receptor beta chains share one sample of origin, sequenced in a study of blood T cell repertoires in COVID-19. Assay: immunoSEQ multiplex PCR; the TCRdb copy retains only in-frame clones and omits some. Of about 240,000 clones in the sample, around 81% were seen once. Sequencing input: peripheral blood. The receptors come from a man under 40 who had recovered from COVID-19.

This clone was counted a few times. The V gene is TRBV5-1, the J gene TRBJ1-1; weak D call: TRBD1 (5 bases). The CDR3 consists of 13 residues. The V and J ends lost 0 bases and 5 bases respectively, with 8 bases between them. Germline V gene data show CDR1 as SGHRS and CDR2 as YFSETQ. CDR3 bases: TGCGCCAGCAGCTTGGTACAGGAAACTGAAGCTTTCTTT. It encodes CASSLVQETEAFF. The full variable domain, completed using reference TRBV5-1 and TRBJ1-1, is KAGVTQTPRYLIKTRGQQVTLSCSPISGHRSVSWYQQTPGQGLQFLFEYFSETQRNKGNFPGRFSGRQFSNSRSEMNVSTLELGDSALYLCASSLVQETEAFFGQGTRLTVV.

The V call is TRBV3-1 (or the pseudogene TRBV3-2), the J call TRBJ1-1; 7 bases map to TRBD1. The CDR3 is 16 amino acids. Germline V gives CDR1 LGHDT, CDR2 YNNKEL (reference sequence). V dropped 0 bases and J dropped 3; count of bases not matched to a gene: 7. The CDR3 loop reads CASSQDSWGQHTEAFF. CDR3 in DNA: TGTGCCAGCAGCCAAGATAGTTGGGGACAGCACACTGAAGCTTTCTTT.

This sequence joins TRBV7-9 and TRBJ2-1, with TRBD2 matching over 7 bases. Germline trimming cut 3 bases from V and 10 bases from J; bases unmatched to any gene: 3. The CDR3 runs to 12 residues. CDR1 and CDR2 (germline): SEHNR, FQNEAQ (reference sequence). The CDR3 nucleotides are TGTGCCAGCAGCTTGGGGGAGGGCGAGCAGTTCTTC. This encodes CASSLGEGEQFF.

The chain links TRBV19 to TRBJ2-2; a weak D match, TRBD2 (5 bases). The CDR3 totals 15 residues. The germline V and J ends were trimmed by 3 bases and 4 bases, with 12 bases remaining between them. In germline, CDR1 is LNHDA, CDR2 SQIVND (reference sequence). CDR3: CASSMRAPITGELFF. DNA for the CDR3: TGTGCCAGTAGTATGAGGGCTCCCATCACCGGGGAGCTGTTTTTT.

The chain employs TRBV5-5 and TRBJ1-2, with D perhaps TRBD1 (5 bases). This CDR3 region has 15 residues. Between the trimmed V and J ends, which lost 4 bases and 0 bases, there was a span of 13 bases. From germline, CDR1 is SGHKS and CDR2 YYEKEE (reference sequence). The CDR3 DNA sequence: TGTGCCAGCAGCCCAGGGCTGTCGGCTAACTATGGCTACACCTTC. Residues: CASSPGLSANYGYTF.

The CDR3 here is CASSPGTGDNEQFF. The CDR3 DNA reads as TGTGCCAGCAGCCCCGGGACAGGAGACAATGAGCAGTTCTTC. J is TRBJ2-1 and V is TRBV9; TRBD1 aligns across 8 bases. Germline V gives CDR1 SGDLS, CDR2 YYNGEE. This CDR3 is 14 amino acids long. V lost 4 bases to trimming and J lost 5 bases; unmatched junction nucleotides: 5.

V and J are TRBV11-2 and TRBJ2-1, with 8 bases identical to TRBD2. This CDR3 is 19 amino acids long. Germline-derived CDR1 and CDR2 are SGHAT and FQNNGV. V dropped 0 bases and J dropped 4; count of bases not matched to a gene: 14. CDR3 protein: CASSLDVWRTGGPYNEQFF. CDR3 coding DNA: TGTGCCAGCAGCTTAGATGTTTGGAGGACGGGGGGGCCATACAATGAGCAGTTCTTC. Together with reference TRBV11-2 and TRBJ2-1, the CDR3 gives the full variable domain: EAGVAQSPRYKIIEKRQSVAFWCNPISGHATLYWYQQILGQGPKLLIQFQNNGVVDDSQLPKDRFSAERLKGVDSTLKIQPAKLEDSAVYLCASSLDVWRTGGPYNEQFFGPGTRLTVL.

The chain couples TRBV4-1 to TRBJ2-3, with a weak D call TRBD1 (5 bases). Germline CDR1 MGHRA, CDR2 YSYEKL. This CDR3 region has 17 residues. V was shortened by 5 bases and J by 4 bases, with 22 bases between the two germline ends. As DNA, the CDR3 is TGCGCCAGCAGCAAGGGGTCGGGCGCCGTTGGGTCAGATACGCAGTATTTT. Protein product: CASSKGSGAVGSDTQYF.

This rearrangement joins TRBV5-1 to TRBJ1-1; no definite D call. Germline CDR1 and CDR2: SGHRS and YFSETQ. V lost 6 bases and J lost 1, with 13 bases in between. The CDR3 sequence is 14 residues long. The CDR3 sequence: CASTLLDKNTEAFF. CDR3 sequence (DNA): TGCGCCAGCACCTTATTAGACAAGAACACTGAAGCTTTCTTT.

The chain has TRBV15 and TRBJ2-1; D remains unclear. The V and J ends lost 0 bases and 9 bases respectively, with 6 bases between them. This CDR3 comprises 12 residues. The germline V gene has CDR1 LNHNV and CDR2 YYDKDF (reference sequence). CDR3 sequence (DNA): TGTGCCACCAGCAGAGACTTCGGTGAGCAGTTCTTC. Residues: CATSRDFGEQFF. The full variable domain, with the rest looked up from reference TRBV15 and TRBJ2-1, is DAMVIQNPRYQVTQFGKPVTLSCSQTLNHNVMYWYQQKSSQAPKLLFHYYDKDFNNEADTPDNFQSRRPNTSFCFLDIRSPGLGDTAMYLCATSRDFGEQFFGPGTRLTVL.

The V and J genes are TRBV28 and TRBJ1-2, with 7 bases identical to TRBD1. After removal of 2 bases from V and 10 bases from J, the junction contained 10 bases not matched to a gene. CDR3 size: 14 residues. Looked up from germline, CDR1 is MDHEN and CDR2 is SYDVKM. For the CDR3, the DNA is TGTGCCAGCAGTTTAGCGGGACAGTCGTCGGCCTACACCTTC. Its protein product is CASSLAGQSSAYTF.

A single count supports this clone. This chain connects TRBV5-1 to TRBJ1-3; the match to TRBD1 covers 9 bases. The germline CDR1 and CDR2 sequences are SGHRS and YFSETQ. The CDR3 loop spans 16 amino acids. The J segment lost 0 bases and the V segment lost 4 bases, leaving 5 bases of the junction unmatched. In nucleotides, the CDR3 is TGCGCCAGCAGCCGGGACAGGGTACGCTCTGGAAACACCATATATTTT. This sequence encodes CASSRDRVRSGNTIYF.

The chain combines TRBV28 with TRBJ1-3; D remains unclear. V lost 7 bases and J lost 7, with 8 bases in between. CDR3 length: 11 residues. The germline CDR1 and CDR2 sequences are MDHEN and SYDVKM. The DNA of the CDR3 is TGTGCCAGCACCCTTCGGAACACCATATATTTT. This codes for CASTLRNTIYF.

The rearrangement joins TRBV6-2 or TRBV6-3 to TRBJ1-5; D might be TRBD1 (5 bases). V was trimmed by 6 bases and J by 0 bases, leaving 15 bases between them. Germline V gene lookup returns CDR1 MNHEY and CDR2 SVGEGT. The CDR3 has 16 residues. The CDR3 sequence: CASSRAGQSSNQPQHF. CDR3 sequence (DNA): TGTGCCAGCAGCCGGGCAGGGCAGAGTAGCAATCAGCCCCAGCATTTT.

The chain couples TRBV11-2 to TRBJ2-7; 7 bases are a match to TRBD1. V was clipped by 0 bases and J by 3 bases; unmatched bases: 2. This CDR3 region has 14 residues. Germline V gives CDR1 SGHAT, CDR2 FQNNGV. CDR3 in DNA: TGTGCCAGCAGCTTAGAACAGGGGAGCTACGAGCAGTACTTC. It translates to CASSLEQGSYEQYF.

This clone has more than one count but fewer than ten. V and J are TRBV2 and TRBJ2-1; 7 bases are a match to TRBD2. The J segment lost 2 bases and the V segment lost 6 bases, leaving 4 bases of the junction unmatched. Germline CDR1 is SNHLY and CDR2 is FYNNEI. The CDR3 sequence is 14 residues long. The CDR3 DNA is TGTGCCAGCAGGGGGAGGGTTGCCTACAATGAGCAGTTCTTC. Its protein product is CASRGRVAYNEQFF. Drawing the rest from reference TRBV2 and TRBJ2-1, the complete variable domain is EPEVTQTPSHQVTQMGQEVILRCVPISNHLYFYWYRQILGQKVEFLVSFYNNEISEKSEIFDDQFSVERPDGSNFTLKIRSTKLEDSAMYFCASRGRVAYNEQFFGPGTRLTVL.

The chain has TRBV19 and TRBJ2-2; D remains unclear. CDR1 is LNHDA and CDR2 is SQIVND in the germline V gene (reference sequence). The CDR3 covers 11 residues. Trimming took off 5 bases at V and 8 bases at J, with 6 bases between the two ends. CDR3 in DNA: TGTGCCAGTAGTCTCTTAGGGGAGCTGTTTTTT. Translation gives CASSLLGELFF. The full variable domain, with the rest looked up from reference TRBV19 and TRBJ2-2, is DGGITQSPKYLFRKEGQNVTLSCEQNLNHDAMYWYRQDPGQGLRLIYYSQIVNDFQKGDIAEGYSVSREKKESFPLTVTSAQKNPTAFYLCASSLLGELFFGEGSRLTVL.

The chain couples TRBV10-1 to TRBJ2-5; D perhaps matches TRBD1 (5 bases). Per the germline V gene, CDR1 is WNHNN and CDR2 is SYGVQD (reference sequence). This CDR3 is built from 13 residues. Between the trimmed V and J ends, which lost 3 bases and 5 bases, there was a span of 10 bases. CDR3 bases: TGCGCCAGCAGTGATGGGGCAGGGGAGACCCAGTACTTC. It is translated as CASSDGAGETQYF.

The chain recombines TRBV5-1 with TRBJ1-2, with no clear D. V was trimmed by 0 bases and J by 3 bases, leaving 3 bases between them. Germline V gives CDR1 SGHRS, CDR2 YFSETQ. The CDR3 length is 12 residues. This CDR3 reads CASSLGDYGYTF. CDR3 in DNA: TGCGCCAGCAGCTTGGGAGACTATGGCTACACCTTC.

The chain joins TRBV29-1 to TRBJ1-2; D is uncertain. The V end lost 5 bases, the J end lost 3 bases, and 13 bases lay between the germline ends. Germline values: CDR1 SQVTM, CDR2 ANQGSEA. CDR3 length: 13 residues. The CDR3 loop reads CSVFSGGDYGYTF. CDR3 in DNA: TGCAGCGTTTTCTCCGGTGGAGACTATGGCTACACCTTC.

The chain has TRBV7-9 and TRBJ1-6, with D perhaps matching TRBD1 (6 bases). The germline gives CDR1 SEHNR, CDR2 FQNEAQ (reference sequence). Trimming left V 4 bases short and J 0 bases short, with 10 bases between. CDR3 length: 16 residues. DNA for the CDR3: TGTGCCAGCAGCTCGCAGGGGTACTCCTATAATTCACCCCTCCACTTT. Its protein product is CASSSQGYSYNSPLHF.

J is TRBJ2-5 and V is TRBV5-1, with TRBD1 matching over 9 bases. Germline trimming cut 4 bases from V and 2 bases from J; bases unmatched to any gene: 6. Looked up from germline, CDR1 is SGHRS and CDR2 is YFSETQ. CDR3 size: 15 residues. The CDR3 nucleotides are TGCGCCAGCAGCGTCATACAGGGGGCTCAAGAGACCCAGTACTTC. It specifies CASSVIQGAQETQYF.

J is TRBJ2-5 and V is TRBV7-9, with TRBD2 matching 12 bases. The V and J ends lost 5 bases and 4 bases, in that order; junction bases with no gene match: 14. The length of the CDR3 is 18 residues. Germline V CDR1 and CDR2: SEHNR, FQNEAQ (reference sequence). The CDR3 DNA sequence: TGTGCCAGCAGCCCCTGGCTAGCGGGGGGGCATGAGGCAGAGACCCAGTACTTC. This codes for CASSPWLAGGHEAETQYF.

V and J are TRBV10-3 and TRBJ1-4; D is undetermined. This CDR3 is built from 14 residues. Between the trimmed V and J ends, which lost 2 bases and 8 bases, there was a span of 12 bases. Germline V gives CDR1 ENHRY, CDR2 SYGVKD. CDR3 sequence (DNA): TGTGCCATCAGTGAGCGTTGGGCGGGGGAAAAACTGTTTTTT. Translation gives CAISERWAGEKLFF.

In nucleotides, the CDR3 is TGTGCCAGTAGTATCATGGGGGGGCCCCGCCAGCCCCAGCATTTT. Protein: CASSIMGGPRQPQHF. This chain links TRBV19 with TRBJ1-5; D might be TRBD1 (6 bases). The CDR3 contains 15 residues. The germline V gene encodes CDR1 LNHDA and CDR2 SQIVND (reference sequence). V was cut by 3 bases and J by 7 bases, with 16 bases left in between.

The V call is TRBV18, the J call TRBJ1-5, with 7 bases matching TRBD1. Losses at the gene ends were 2 bases for V and 9 bases for J; bases not matched to a gene: 7. The germline CDR1 and CDR2 sequences are KGHSH and LQKENI. The CDR3 covers 14 residues. This chain's CDR3 is CASSPWDRSMPQHF. The CDR3 nucleotides are TGTGCCAGCTCACCATGGGACAGATCAATGCCCCAGCATTTT.

V and J are TRBV27 and TRBJ2-7, with 13 bases lining up with TRBD2. The CDR3 extends over 16 amino acids. Germline-derived CDR1 and CDR2 are MNHEY and SMNVEV (reference sequence). J was trimmed by 6 bases and V by 5 bases; bases with no gene match: 10. The CDR3 reads CASSKILAGGPGEQYV. The CDR3 DNA reads as TGTGCCAGCAGTAAAATACTAGCGGGGGGGCCAGGCGAGCAGTACGTC.